This T cell receptor beta chain was captured in a study of vaccination and CD4 T cells after COVID-19 (dated by TCRdb to 2022 to 2024). About the study as a whole: Convalescent patients had a positive SARS-CoV-2 result on nasal swab PCR, and of these patients, fewer than ten had mild disease and one had severe disease. In roughly 10 COVID-19 convalescent patients and several infection-naive healthy vaccine recipients, the spike-specific CD4+ TCR repertoire before mRNA vaccination was compared with the repertoire after mRNA vaccination. As controls, cultures received a CEFX viral epitope pool (the positive control), an HIV-1 Nef peptide pool (the negative control), or no peptide at all. The convalescent cohort included six males and four females, with two Hispanic individuals, seven Caucasians, two Asians and one multiracial person. The time from the second vaccine dose to post-vaccine blood sampling had a median of around 72 days and ranged from about 13 to 250 days. Each participant got two doses of either the Pfizer-BioNTech BNT162b2 vaccine (n=8) or the Moderna mRNA-1273 vaccine (n=2). Post-COVID blood samples from convalescent patients were collected a median of around 100 days after diagnosis, with a range of 35 to 161 days. Culture stimuli were overlapping spike peptide pools from SARS-CoV-2 and from the common cold coronaviruses HCoV-NL63, HCoV-OC43 and HCoV-229E.

By sample share, this clonotype is large (0.1 to 1%). Which antigen it targets is not known. No per-base quality is available; no much larger clone lies one base away. What the study reported, not specific to this receptor: In convalescent patients, a median around 84% of post-vaccine SARS-CoV-2-reactive clones were detected only after vaccination, and vaccine-specific priming was suggested by this finding. Of the vaccine-specific clones found in convalescent patients, nearly all (304 of 307) were mono-reactive for SARS-CoV-2 spike instead of being cross-reactive with common cold coronaviruses. The median count of SARS-CoV-2-reactive clonotypes went up from 20 to 25 after infection to a few dozen after vaccination, although the change was not significant. The number of convalescent patients in the study was relatively small, and the study did not examine early timepoints following natural infection.

The CDR3 starts with the cysteine, ends with the phenylalanine, and has 11 residues. The read is trimmed to its CDR3 DNA, 33 bases read in frame from base 1. The germline V gene sets CDR1 to MNHNS and CDR2 to SASEGT. At the junction V is shortened by 3 bases and J by 9 bases, with 6 bases in between. Libraries were built with PCR. At the Johns Hopkins FTIC core, DNA from the cultured CD4+ T cells underwent TCR sequencing with the Oncomine TCR Beta short-read assay. The QIAamp micro DNA kit was used to extract genomic DNA from the cultured CD4+ T cells. Oncomine TCR Beta libraries from cultured CD4+ T cells were pooled using unique dual indexes and sequenced on an Illumina iSeq 100. On the study's bioinformatics: Non-productive sequences were removed, and CDR3s not starting with C, not ending with F or W, or shorter than 7 amino acids were discarded. Antigen-specific clonotypes were identified using the MANAFEST web application through comparison of peptide-stimulated wells with reference and other culture wells. An FDR below 0.05, an odds ratio above 5, and a productive frequency above 0.1% in at least two of three replicate wells were required for clones to be considered positive. A clonotype counted as cross-reactive if it showed significant expansion both in the SARS-CoV-2 spike wells and in at least one common cold coronavirus spike condition. Levenshtein distances (stringdist) and unrooted phylogenetic trees (ape) in R version 3.6.1 were used to assess CDR3 homology. TCRdb redid the processing of the public reads, applying fastp at Q25 and MiXCR, and retained in-frame beta chains. Duplicate CDR3 protein sequences are folded into a single record with the most common DNA and genes. The V and J calls, along with clone size, are taken from TCRdb and not from the paper's own processing. The sample table shows more than 3,000 distinct CDR3 sequences, and more than 15% are seen once. Around 15% of the sample lies in the top ten.

According to the study, the label for this sample's treatment or condition signals: 10-day PBMC culture with coronavirus spike peptide pools or control peptides (ViraFEST assay). The ViraFEST assay, used in the study, expanded antigen-specific T cells with peptide pools and then identified the expanded clonotypes through TCR sequencing. Positive SARS-CoV-2 PCR tests in the convalescent patients dated from March to December 2020, before Alpha, Beta and Delta variants emerged in the United States. More than 1.5 million PBMCs per well were cultured in IMDM with approximately 5% human AB serum and 9 to 10 IU/ml IL-2, plus 10 ug/ml peptide pools. On days 3 and 7, half of the culture medium was replaced with fresh IL-2-containing medium. After less than 12 days of culture, CD4+ T cells were isolated by negative selection using the EasySep CD4+ T cell isolation kit. Ficoll-Paque Plus gradient centrifugation was used to isolate PBMCs from whole blood, and the isolated PBMCs were then either used fresh or cryopreserved at -140C. In general, triplicate wells were set up for every culture condition.

What was sequenced was CD4+ T cells from blood, cultured in vitro. This TCR was sampled from a human donor who had recovered from COVID-19. The sequence joins TRBV6-1 to TRBJ1-3, with the D gene too uncertain to name. The DNA sequence follows: TGTGCCAGCAGTGAGGTTGGCACCATATATTTT. Its product reads: CASSEVGTIYF.